This note documents a single T cell receptor beta chain sequence. This clone's antigen is unknown. Nothing much larger sits one base from this clone, and base qualities are not available. Deletion took 5 bases off V and 5 bases off J, with a span of 18 bases between the germline ends. From its cysteine to its phenylalanine, the CDR3 spans 16 amino acids. The DNA shown is the 48-base CDR3, in frame from base 1. The library relied on PCR. The listed sequencing device is Illumina HiSeq 2500. To reduce PCR and sequencing biases, unique molecular identifiers were built into the TCR beta cDNA libraries. Approximately 500,000 cDNA molecules were obtained per 1 to 10 million input T cells, so each molecule approximated one T cell. The same protocol used for the earlier healthy control dataset was applied to prepare and sequence the patient libraries. Within a given batch, samples were prepared together, multiplexed and sequenced on the same HiSeq lane. The study's processing was this. Raw barcoded reads were processed with MIGEC, and single-read molecular identifier groups were discarded before consensus assembly and CDR3 extraction. Clonotype tables were post-analysed with VDJtools, normalizing diversity by down-sampling all datasets to the smallest sample size. Repertoire overlap clustering matched CDR3 amino acid but not nucleotide sequences to correct batch-related cross-sample contamination. In TCRdb, the public reads were trimmed at Q25 with fastp and aligned with MiXCR, with productive beta chains retained. One record per CDR3 amino acid sequence lists the most common genes and DNA. None of the V and J calls come from the authors' own analysis; TCRdb made them. Present in this sample are 450,000 or so distinct CDR3 sequences, nearly 45% of which were seen just once. Around 10% of the sample lies in the top ten.

To demonstrate the VDJtools post-analysis software, the study profiled TCR beta repertoires from the peripheral blood of around 13 young patients with multiple sclerosis. The multiple sclerosis patients were children and adolescents between 6 and 15 years of age. The record originates from a study of post-analysis software for immune sequencing data (dated by TCRdb to 2013 to 2016). General notes on the study: Recorded disease courses included relapsing-remitting, secondary progressive and progressive-relapsing multiple sclerosis, with some patients lacking subtype annotation. The multiple sclerosis patient repertoires were compared with about a dozen previously published healthy control repertoires from donors aged 6 to 25 years. A subset of samples was prepared in parallel using single-end sample barcoding, then pooled and co-amplified after Illumina adapter ligation. The research as a whole found: Normalized Chao1 diversity was significantly lower in multiple sclerosis patients than controls, suggesting substantial peripheral T-cell clonal expansion. The multiple sclerosis patient group was slightly younger than the control group. When samples were clustered directly using the F measure, samples prepared in the same batch co-clustered strongly, which prompted a batch-effect correction. Several TRBV segments, including TRBV5-6, TRBV5-1 and TRBV20-1, were significantly more frequent in patients than controls.

The sequence derives from a girl between 10 and 17 years old with multiple sclerosis. This sequence uses TRBV12-3 or TRBV12-4 and TRBJ1-4; a tentative D match to TRBD1 spans 5 bases. The sequenced sample was blood. The CDR3 loop reads CASSPGTAGPNEKLFF. The bases read TGTGCCAGCAGTCCGGGGACGGCTGGCCCAAATGAAAAACTGTTTTTT.